Below are 32 T cell receptor beta chains sequenced from a single sample in a study of T cells in women clearing cervical HPV infection. Here immunoSEQ multiplex PCR was the method, and the copy in TCRdb shows in-frame clones only, minus some. The table counts about 21,000 clones; more than 5% lies in the top ten. The specimen was blood buffy coat. The receptors were gathered from a woman between 18 and 75 years old with a cervical HPV16 infection that either progressed to CIN3+ or cleared (not recorded which).

On this clone itself: The CDR3 is cut off 3 residues early in the read; its end comes from the germline J gene. Other nucleotide sequences from this sample produce the same CDR3. V gene TRBV5-1 combines with J gene TRBJ2-1, with a weak D call TRBD2 (6 bases). V was pared by 3 bases and J by 5 bases, with 21 bases between. The CDR3 contains 17 residues. Germline V gene lookup returns CDR1 SGHRS and CDR2 YFSETQ. The CDR3 here is CASSSQAGTPGHNEQFF. The sequenced part of the CDR3 DNA is TGCGCCAGCAGCTCCCAAGCCGGGACTCCCGGGCACAATGAG.

About this clone: The read falls 3 residues short of the CDR3 end, and the missing part is taken from the germline J gene. The chain carries TRBV30 and TRBJ1-6; no clear D. Germline V gene data show CDR1 as GTSNPN and CDR2 as SVGIG (reference sequence). This CDR3 is 15 amino acids long. The germline V and J ends were trimmed by 4 bases and 0 bases, with 10 bases remaining between them. CDR3 residues: CAWIGESSYNSPLHF. The CDR3 DNA, read in part, is TGTGCCTGGATCGGGGAGAGCTCCTATAATTCACCC.

Turning to this clone: Sequencing ends 3 residues short of the CDR3 end; the germline J gene provides the rest. The chain has TRBV7-8 and TRBJ2-3, with TRBD1 matching over 8 bases. The germline CDR1 and CDR2 sequences are SGHVS and FQNEAQ. This CDR3 has 14 residues. With 0 bases clipped from V and 6 bases from J, the junction kept 2 bases outside the gene matches. CDR3: CASSLADRGDTQYF. CDR3 DNA (partial): TGTGCCAGCAGCTTAGCCGACAGGGGTGATACG.

Points on this clone: The read ends 3 residues shy of where the CDR3 ends; the end is completed using the germline J gene. The chain recombines TRBV5-1 with TRBJ2-7; 10 positions agree with TRBD2. Germline V CDR1 and CDR2: SGHRS, YFSETQ. V lost 4 bases, J lost 1 base, and 8 bases stayed unmatched. CDR3 length: 16 residues. CDR3 bases read: TGCGCCAGCAGCCCGGGGACTAGCGTTTCTTCCTACGAG. Protein product: CASSPGTSVSSYE. In full, the CDR3 is CASSPGTSVSSYEQYF.

As for this clone: The CDR3 end lies 3 residues beyond the end of the read and is filled in from the germline J gene. The J gene is TRBJ1-5, the V gene TRBV20-1, with TRBD1 matching 11 bases. Germline V lookup: CDR1 DFQATT, CDR2 SNEGSKA (reference sequence). Unmatched junction bases numbered 7, after V lost 6 bases and J lost 3 bases. The CDR3 sequence is 15 residues long. CDR3 DNA, as far as it was read: TGCAGTGCGCGGACAGGGGGCAGTTACAATCAGCCC. This encodes CSARTGGSYNQP. The full CDR3 protein reads CSARTGGSYNQPQHF.

As regards this clone: From the germline J gene comes the end of the CDR3, since the read stops 3 residues before it. The chain uses TRBV5-1 and TRBJ1-1; 8 bases fit TRBD1. V shed 0 bases and J 1 base; nucleotides not matched to a gene: 5. CDR3 length: 16 residues. Germline V gene lookup returns CDR1 SGHRS and CDR2 YFSETQ. The CDR3 bases that were read are TGCGCCAGCAGCTTGGGGGCAGGGGGCTCGAACACTGAA. It translates to CASSLGAGGSNTE. The entire CDR3 protein reads CASSLGAGGSNTEAFF. Together with reference TRBV5-1 and TRBJ1-1, the CDR3 gives the full variable domain: KAGVTQTPRYLIKTRGQQVTLSCSPISGHRSVSWYQQTPGQGLQFLFEYFSETQRNKGNFPGRFSGRQFSNSRSEMNVSTLELGDSALYLCASSLGAGGSNTEAFFGQGTRLTVV.

A remark on this clone: The read terminates 3 residues before the CDR3 end, so the remaining end is supplied by the germline J gene. The chain combines TRBV7-2 with TRBJ1-1, with unresolved D. CDR3 size: 12 residues. Germline lookup yields CDR1 SGHTA and CDR2 FQGNSA. V was trimmed by 2 bases and J by 3 bases, leaving 4 bases between them. CDR3: CASSLTDTEAFF. Partial CDR3 DNA: TGTGCCAGCAGCTTAACTGACACTGAA.

This chain's CDR3 is CASSDSGGPSEQFF. Partial CDR3 DNA: TGTGCCAGCAGTGACTCTGGAGGGCCAAGTGAG. The chain has TRBV6-4 and TRBJ2-1, with a possible D match to TRBD2 (6 bases). The sequenced fragment ends 3 residues before the CDR3 boundary, so the rest is inferred from the germline J gene. V was trimmed by 0 bases and J by 9 bases, leaving 12 bases between them. CDR1 is MRHNA and CDR2 is SNTAGT in the germline V gene. This CDR3 region has 14 residues.

With regard to this clone: With the read ending 3 residues before the CDR3 end, the germline J gene is used to fill in that end. This chain links TRBV19 with TRBJ2-7, with a weak D call TRBD1 (6 bases). This CDR3 spans 14 amino acids. The V end lost 4 bases, the J end lost 4 bases, and 14 bases lay between the germline ends. Germline V gene data show CDR1 as LNHDA and CDR2 as SQIVND (reference sequence). The CDR3: CASSTAQGRYEQYF. The CDR3 bases that were read are TGTGCCAGTAGTACCGCTCAGGGGCGGTACGAG.

Comments on this clone: The CDR3 end falls 3 residues outside the read, so it is completed with the germline J gene. The chain joins TRBV20-1 to TRBJ2-7, with D possibly being TRBD2 (5 bases). The length of the CDR3 is 14 residues. Germline CDR1 reads DFQATT; CDR2 reads SNEGSKA (reference sequence). Trimming took off 3 bases at V and 4 bases at J, with 16 bases between the two ends. The CDR3 DNA, read in part, is TGCAGTGCTAGCGAGCGCGTGGAGGTTTACGAG. This sequence encodes CSASERVEVYE. The entire CDR3 is CSASERVEVYEQYF.

Notes on this clone: The read terminates 3 residues ahead of where the CDR3 ends, so the germline J gene completes it. The chain uses TRBV30 and TRBJ2-1, with D possibly being TRBD2 (6 bases). Germline CDR1 is GTSNPN and CDR2 is SVGIG (reference sequence). V was pared by 0 bases and J by 3 bases, with 9 bases between. The CDR3 loop spans 14 amino acids. The sequenced part of the CDR3 DNA is TGTGCCTGGAGTGTGGGACTCCGCTACAATGAG. Its protein product is CAWSVGLRYNE. The full CDR3 protein is CAWSVGLRYNEQFF.

Regarding this clone: The sequenced fragment ends 3 residues before the CDR3 boundary, so the rest is inferred from the germline J gene. The chain combines TRBV23-1 with TRBJ2-5; D possibly corresponds to TRBD2 (6 bases). Being an ORF, TRBV23-1 has a function that is uncertain. The CDR3 covers 14 residues. The V end lost 2 bases, the J end lost 4 bases, and 11 bases lay between the germline ends. The CDR3: CASSQQEGPETQYF. The DNA read from the CDR3 is TGCGCCAGCAGTCAACAGGAGGGCCCAGAGACC.

Points on this clone: The read is 3 residues too short to cover the CDR3 end, so that end is filled in from the germline J gene. The rearrangement joins TRBV9 to TRBJ2-1; TRBD2 agrees at 13 bases. CDR3 length equals 16 residues. Germline V CDR1 and CDR2: SGDLS, YYNGEE. The V segment lost 4 bases and the J segment 4 bases; nucleotides outside the gene matches: 5. The sequenced CDR3 bases are TGTGCCAGCAGCTGGGGACTAGCGGGGAGGTACAATGAG. As protein: CASSWGLAGRYNE. In full, the CDR3 reads CASSWGLAGRYNEQFF.

Comment on this clone: The read gets to within 3 residues of the CDR3 end, and the germline J gene fills in the rest. V and J are TRBV5-1 and TRBJ2-3; 7 nucleotides align to TRBD2. CDR1 is SGHRS, CDR2 YFSETQ, per germline. The ends lost 3 bases at V and 2 bases at J; junction bases unmatched: 3. The CDR3 length is 14 residues. The CDR3 DNA, read in part, is TGCGCCAGCAGCTCAGGGACTAACACAGATACG. It encodes CASSSGTNTDT. The complete CDR3 sequence is CASSSGTNTDTQYF.

For this clone: The CDR3 is cut off 3 residues early in the read; its end comes from the germline J gene. The chain employs TRBV7-2 and TRBJ1-1; D is perhaps TRBD1 (6 bases). The germline V and J ends were trimmed by 5 bases and 1 base, with 14 bases remaining between them. CDR3 length: 15 residues. Germline V lookup: CDR1 SGHTA, CDR2 FQGNSA. CDR3 residues: CASSPGAGSNTEAFF. Partial CDR3 DNA: TGTGCCAGCAGCCCAGGGGCAGGGTCGAACACTGAA.

Regarding this clone: The DNA ends 3 residues before the CDR3 does, and the rest of the CDR3 is filled in from the germline J gene. The J gene is TRBJ2-7, the V gene TRBV5-7, with D unresolved. TRBV5-7 carries the ORF label, with uncertain function. CDR3 length equals 13 residues. Trimming removed 2 bases at V and 4 bases at J, with 10 bases between. The CDR3 DNA, read in part, is TGTGCCAGCAGCTTTCAGACTTATTACGAG. Protein: CASSFQTYYE. The whole CDR3 protein is CASSFQTYYEQYF.

With regard to this clone: Coverage ceases 3 residues before the CDR3 finishes, and the germline J gene fills in the end. This chain uses TRBV20-1 with TRBJ2-7, with 9 bases fitting TRBD2. CDR3 length: 14 amino acids. The junction had 3 bases not matched to a gene; V was cut back by 1 base and J by 2 bases. Germline V gene lookup returns CDR1 DFQATT and CDR2 SNEGSKA (reference sequence). The CDR3 here is CSARGSGSTYEQYF. The DNA read from the CDR3 is TGCAGTGCTAGAGGTAGCGGGAGTACCTACGAG.

A word on this clone: Sequencing ends 3 residues short of the CDR3 end; the germline J gene provides the rest. This chain joins TRBV19 and TRBJ1-2; TRBD1 matches 7 bases. The CDR3 consists of 15 residues. Germline V gene data show CDR1 as LNHDA and CDR2 as SQIVND (reference sequence). V was clipped by 3 bases and J by 1 base; unmatched bases: 5. The CDR3 DNA, read in part, is TGTGCCAGTAGTATCAGGGACAGAAGTAACTATGGC. The encoded protein is CASSIRDRSNYG. In full, the CDR3 reads CASSIRDRSNYGYTF.

To note about this clone: The read finishes 3 residues shy of the CDR3 end, and the germline J gene is used to complete it. The chain couples TRBV30 to TRBJ1-6; possible D gene TRBD1, 6 bases. In germline, CDR1 is GTSNPN, CDR2 SVGIG (reference sequence). This CDR3 has 14 residues. Trimming took 4 bases from V and 5 from J, leaving 12 bases between them. The CDR3 loop is CAWTPGADNSPLHF. CDR3 bases read: TGTGCCTGGACCCCAGGGGCGGATAATTCACCC.

Of note for this clone: The read finishes 3 residues shy of the CDR3 end, and the germline J gene is used to complete it. The rearrangement links TRBV5-6 to TRBJ2-3, with D perhaps matching TRBD1 (6 bases). V lost 1 base and J lost 1, with 7 bases in between. Germline-derived CDR1 and CDR2 are SGHDT and YYEEEE. CDR3 size: 14 residues. CDR3 region: CASSLYRGTDTQYF. The DNA read from the CDR3 is TGTGCCAGCAGCTTGTACAGGGGCACAGATACG.

Concerning this clone itself: With the read ending 3 residues before the CDR3 end, the germline J gene is used to fill in that end. The rearrangement uses TRBV6-1 and TRBJ2-7; 9 bases align to TRBD2. This CDR3 spans 14 amino acids. After removal of 0 bases from V and 6 bases from J, the junction contained 3 bases not matched to a gene. Germline V CDR1 and CDR2: MNHNS, SASEGT. Partial CDR3 DNA: TGTGCCAGCAGTGAAGCTGCGGGAGGGGGCGAG. Its translation: CASSEAAGGGE. The entire CDR3 reads CASSEAAGGGEQYF.

As regards this clone: The read comes to an end 3 residues before the CDR3 does, leaving the germline J gene to fill in the end. The V and J genes are TRBV7-1 and TRBJ2-1; TRBD2 matches 11 bases. TRBV7-1 is given ORF status, its function remaining uncertain. The junction had 13 bases not matched to a gene; V was cut back by 3 bases and J by 0 bases. The CDR3 contains 20 residues. The CDR3 protein is CASSSFGLAGTLSSYNEQFF. The DNA read from the CDR3 is TGTGCCAGCAGCTCCTTCGGACTAGCGGGCACCCTAAGCTCCTACAATGAG.

Points on this clone: The CDR3 is cut off 3 residues early in the read; its end comes from the germline J gene. The chain uses TRBV19 and TRBJ2-6, with 8 bases lining up with TRBD2. Trimming removed 7 bases from V and 12 bases from J; junction bases left unmatched: 5. Germline CDR1 is LNHDA and CDR2 is SQIVND (reference sequence). This CDR3 spans 12 amino acids. The CDR3 sequence is CASKSGTSVLTF. Partial CDR3 DNA: TGTGCCAGTAAAAGCGGGACTAGCGTC.

As to this clone: The DNA ends 3 residues before the CDR3 does, and the rest of the CDR3 is filled in from the germline J gene. This chain uses TRBV20-1 with TRBJ1-5, with TRBD1 as a possible D gene (5 bases). CDR3 length equals 13 residues. The V and J ends lost 3 bases and 1 base respectively, with 7 bases between them. Germline CDR1 reads DFQATT; CDR2 reads SNEGSKA (reference sequence). The DNA read from the CDR3 is TGCAGTGCTAGTCCAGGGAGCAATCAGCCC. Translating gives CSASPGSNQP. The whole CDR3 protein is CSASPGSNQPQHF.

Remarks on this clone: Sequencing ends 3 residues short of the CDR3 end; the germline J gene provides the rest. This chain links TRBV7-9 with TRBJ2-7, with a tentative D call TRBD1 (6 bases). Germline assignment: CDR1 SEHNR and CDR2 FQNEAQ (reference sequence). The CDR3 consists of 14 residues. Trimming cost V 4 bases and J 2 bases, with 12 bases left between them. The covered CDR3 bases are TGTGCCAGCAGCTCCCGGGACAATACCTACGAG. This sequence encodes CASSSRDNTYE. The whole CDR3 region reads CASSSRDNTYEQYF. The full variable domain, completed using reference TRBV7-9 and TRBJ2-7, is DTGVSQNPRHKITKRGQNVTFRCDPISEHNRLYWYRQTLGQGPEFLTYFQNEAQLEKSRLLSDRFSAERPKGSFSTLEIQRTEQGDSAMYLCASSSRDNTYEQYFGPGTRLTVT.

As to this clone: The read falls 3 residues short of the CDR3 end, and the missing part is taken from the germline J gene. This rearrangement joins TRBV7-6 to TRBJ1-1, with 7 bases fitting TRBD1. J was trimmed by 4 bases and V by 5 bases; bases with no gene match: 7. The CDR3 spans 14 residues. Per germline, CDR1 SGHVS and CDR2 FNYEAQ. The sequenced CDR3 bases are TGTGCCAGCAGCGGACAGGCGACGGGCACTGAA. This translates into CASSGQATGTE. The whole CDR3 sequence is CASSGQATGTEAFF. The full variable domain, with the rest looked up from reference TRBV7-6 and TRBJ1-1, is GAGVSQSPRYKVTKRGQDVALRCDPISGHVSLYWYRQALGQGPEFLTYFNYEAQQDKSGLPNDRFSAERPEGSISTLTIQRTEQRDSAMYRCASSGQATGTEAFFGQGTRLTVV.

A remark on this clone: Read data end 3 residues before the CDR3 end; the end is taken from the germline J gene. The chain employs TRBV5-1 and TRBJ2-3, with D tentatively TRBD1 (6 bases). The CDR3 spans 16 residues. The V and J ends lost 3 bases and 2 bases respectively, with 16 bases between them. Germline V lookup: CDR1 SGHRS, CDR2 YFSETQ. Partial CDR3 DNA: TGCGCCAGCAGCTACCTCTGGGACACAGACACAGATACG. Its translation: CASSYLWDTDTDT. The entire CDR3 protein is CASSYLWDTDTDTQYF.

On this clone: The CDR3 end is not reached by the read, which stops 3 residues before it; the germline J gene fills it in. V usage is TRBV18 and J usage is TRBJ1-2; D call uncertain. Germline V lookup: CDR1 KGHSH, CDR2 LQKENI. The CDR3 spans 14 residues. Partial CDR3 DNA: TGTGCCAGCTCCCCAGGACTAGCGGGAGCCGAC. It translates to CASSPGLAGAD. The entire CDR3 sequence reads CASSPGLAGADYTF. Combining the CDR3 with reference TRBV18 and TRBJ1-2 gives the whole variable domain NAGVMQNPRHLVRRRGQEARLRCSPMKGHSHVYWYRQLPEEGLKFMVYLQKENIIDESGMPKERFSAEFPKEGPSILRIQQVVRGDSAAYFCASSPGLAGADYTFGSGTRLTVV.

About this clone: Coverage ceases 3 residues before the CDR3 finishes, and the germline J gene fills in the end. The V call is TRBV7-8, the J call TRBJ2-4, with a possible D match to TRBD1 (6 bases). The V gene's germline CDR1 is SGHVS and CDR2 FQNEAQ. This CDR3 contains 16 residues. The CDR3 sequence: CASRRYKPGQIYGQYF. CDR3 bases read: TGTGCCAGCAGGCGTTATAAACCGGGACAAATCTATGGT.

On this clone: The read is 3 residues too short to cover the CDR3 end, so that end is filled in from the germline J gene. The chain employs TRBV19 and TRBJ1-5; D not resolved. Germline CDR1 is LNHDA and CDR2 is SQIVND (reference sequence). The V and J ends lost 9 bases and 5 bases respectively, with 17 bases between them. The CDR3 spans 14 residues. CDR3 DNA, as far as it was read: TGTGCCAGCCGGCTTGTTGCGGAGTATCAGCCC. It encodes CASRLVAEYQP. The full CDR3 is CASRLVAEYQPQHF.

Details on this clone: Read sequence stops 3 residues before the CDR3 end, and the germline J gene provides the missing end. The genes are TRBV28 and TRBJ2-7; 7 bases are a match to TRBD1. Germline assignment: CDR1 MDHEN and CDR2 SYDVKM. The CDR3 totals 16 residues. Losses at the gene ends were 7 bases for V and 5 bases for J; bases not matched to a gene: 17. The CDR3 bases that were read are TGTGCCAGCACGGATCCGACAGGGACGAGGGGCGACGAG. Amino acid sequence: CASTDPTGTRGDE. The full CDR3 reads CASTDPTGTRGDEQYF.

For this clone: The read terminates 3 residues before the CDR3 end, so the remaining end is supplied by the germline J gene. The J gene is TRBJ2-1, the V gene TRBV28, with 7 bases lining up with TRBD2. The germline CDR1 and CDR2 sequences are MDHEN and SYDVKM. V was pared by 5 bases and J by 0 bases, with 10 bases of the junction left unmatched. This CDR3 has 17 amino acids. CDR3 in amino acids: CASSPPLARSSYNEQFF. The sequenced CDR3 bases are TGTGCCAGCAGTCCACCACTAGCGCGTAGCTCCTACAATGAG.